Listed below are T cell receptor beta chains from one sample, sequenced in a study of CD8 T cells in ankylosing spondylitis. TCRdb re-called the 5' RACE reads with MiXCR, one entry per CDR3 protein. There are a few hundred thousand distinct CDR3 sequences in the sample; 7% to 8% occur only once, and 13% to 15% lies in the top ten. The sample was blood, either unsorted or a sorted T cell fraction (not recorded which). The receptors originated from a male donor with ankylosing spondylitis. CDR3s include the opening cysteine and the closing phenylalanine or tryptophan. Fields, in order: V gene, J gene, D gene, clone size, CDR3 protein, CDR3 DNA. D genes are given only for firm matches. Only part of the rows carry a size: once, few, many, or a class if the clone is expanded.

>TRBV9|TRBJ2-3|-|many
CASSPRTGTDTQYF
TGTGCCAGCAGCCCCCGGACAGGCACAGATACGCAGTATTTT
>TRBV6-1|TRBJ2-5|TRBD2|many
CASSRGLAVQETQYF
TGTGCCAGCAGTAGGGGACTAGCGGTACAAGAGACCCAGTACTTC
>TRBV7-9|TRBJ2-7|-|many
CASSLTTDLPSYEQYF
TGTGCCAGCAGCTTGACGACAGACCTCCCTTCCTACGAGCAGTACTTC
>TRBV19|TRBJ1-5|-|many
CASSIVPGGNQPQHF
TGTGCCAGTAGTATAGTACCAGGGGGCAATCAGCCCCAGCATTTT
>TRBV19|TRBJ2-7|-|-
CASSIESGISYEQYF
TGTGCCAGTAGTATAGAGTCGGGGATCTCCTACGAGCAGTACTTC
>TRBV5-6|TRBJ1-1|-|many
CASSLPSGSTEAFF
TGTGCCAGCAGCTTGCCTTCAGGGAGCACTGAAGCTTTCTTT
>TRBV5-1|TRBJ2-3|TRBD2|many
CATSTAGGPDTQYF
TGCGCCACCTCGACAGCGGGGGGCCCAGATACGCAGTATTTT
>TRBV7-9|TRBJ1-2|-|few
CASSSGGTGGYTF
TGTGCCAGCAGCTCCGGGGGAACTGGTGGCTACACCTTC
>TRBV6-4|TRBJ2-3|-|few
CASSDSGGGNPDTQYF
TGTGCCAGCAGTGACTCGGGGGGGGGCAATCCAGATACGCAGTATTTT
>TRBV27|TRBJ2-7|TRBD1|many
CASSPGQGQTPYEQYF
TGTGCCAGCAGTCCCGGACAGGGGCAAACTCCCTACGAGCAGTACTTC
>TRBV29-1|TRBJ2-7|-|many
CSSAEGYEQYF
TGCAGCTCGGCGGAGGGCTACGAGCAGTACTTC
>TRBV4-3|TRBJ2-1|TRBD2|many
CASSQDLPAGGPGEFF
TGCGCCAGCAGCCAAGATCTGCCAGCGGGAGGGCCGGGGGAGTTCTTC
>TRBV11-2|TRBJ2-1|TRBD2|many
CASSLSSGATYNEQFF
TGTGCCAGCAGCTTATCTAGCGGGGCCACCTACAATGAGCAGTTCTTC
>TRBV7-9|TRBJ2-4|-|many
CASSSEDRRVTKNIQYF
TGTGCCAGCAGCTCTGAGGATAGGAGGGTCACCAAAAACATTCAGTACTTC
>TRBV6-2/TRBV6-3|TRBJ2-2|-|-
CASCPTGLGTGELFF
TGTGCCAGTTGCCCTACAGGGTTAGGGACCGGGGAGCTGTTTTTT
>TRBV12-3/TRBV12-4|TRBJ1-5|-|many
CASSSGYGGQPQHF
TGTGCCAGCAGTTCCGGATATGGCGGTCAGCCCCAGCATTTT
>TRBV3-1|TRBJ1-1|TRBD1|many
CASSQGGQGVWEAFF
TGTGCCAGCAGCCAAGGCGGACAGGGTGTTTGGGAAGCTTTCTTT
>TRBV28|TRBJ2-7|TRBD2|many
CATQPGGKYEQYF
TGTGCCACCCAACCCGGGGGGAAGTACGAGCAGTACTTC
>TRBV9|TRBJ2-3|TRBD2|many
CASSTLAGGSTDTQYF
TGTGCCAGCAGCACCCTAGCGGGGGGGAGCACAGATACGCAGTATTTT
>TRBV2|TRBJ2-5|-|-
CASRGPQETQYF
TGTGCCAGCAGGGGGCCCCAAGAGACCCAGTACTTC
>TRBV27|TRBJ1-5|-|few
CATNLRGPDSNQPQHF
TGTGCCACCAACCTTAGGGGTCCGGATAGCAATCAGCCCCAGCATTTT
>TRBV7-9|TRBJ2-5|TRBD1|many
CASSFPGQKETQYF
TGTGCCAGCAGCTTCCCGGGACAGAAAGAGACCCAGTACTTC
>TRBV7-8|TRBJ2-3|TRBD1|-
CASSLLRQGRPDTQYF
TGTGCCAGCAGCTTACTTCGACAGGGAAGACCAGATACGCAGTATTTT
>TRBV7-9|TRBJ1-1|-|-
CASSPSSGSIEAFF
TGTGCCAGCAGCCCGAGCAGTGGGTCCATTGAAGCTTTCTTT
>TRBV13|TRBJ1-3|TRBD1|many
CASSPPWDRGNTIYF
TGTGCCAGCAGCCCCCCGTGGGACAGAGGAAACACCATATATTTT
>TRBV27|TRBJ2-1|TRBD2|-
CASSLYASGDNEQSF
TGTGCCAGCAGTTTATATGCTAGCGGGGACAATGAGCAGTCCTTC
>TRBV10-3|TRBJ2-7|-|many
CAIGSYEQYF
TGTGCCATCGGATCCTACGAGCAGTACTTC
>TRBV6-2/TRBV6-3|TRBJ2-1|TRBD2|many
CASSYELAGVNEQFF
TGTGCCAGCAGTTACGAACTAGCGGGGGTGAATGAGCAGTTCTTC
>TRBV25-1|TRBJ2-5|-|-
CASSASGTTTQYF
TGTGCCAGCAGTGCGTCGGGTACAACGACCCAGTACTTC
>TRBV20-1|TRBJ1-6|-|few
CSARDRASSYNSPLHF
TGCAGTGCTAGAGATCGGGCTAGCTCCTATAATTCACCCCTCCACTTT
>TRBV5-6|TRBJ2-4|-|many
CASSLEVLVAKNIQYF
TGTGCCAGCAGCCTGGAGGTCCTGGTAGCCAAAAACATTCAGTACTTC
>TRBV6-6|TRBJ2-1|-|few
CASTAGPYNEQFF
TGTGCCAGCACGGCGGGGCCTTACAATGAGCAGTTCTTC
>TRBV2|TRBJ2-5|-|many
CASSDPDGLGETQYF
TGTGCCAGCAGTGACCCGGACGGGTTGGGGGAGACCCAGTACTTC
>TRBV11-2|TRBJ2-1|-|many
CASSYPGTFPYNEQFF
TGTGCCAGCAGCTACCCGGGGACCTTTCCCTACAATGAGCAGTTCTTC
>TRBV27|TRBJ1-6|-|many
CASSLGNNSPLHF
TGTGCCAGCAGTTTGGGAAATAATTCACCCCTCCACTTT
>TRBV20-1|TRBJ1-2|-|many
CSASEYGYTF
TGCAGTGCTAGTGAGTACGGCTACACCTTC
>TRBV5-1|TRBJ2-4|-|many
CASSSLLAKNIQYF
TGCGCCAGCAGCTCCCTTTTAGCCAAAAACATTCAGTACTTC
>TRBV12-3/TRBV12-4|TRBJ2-4|-|many
CASSLMLENIQYF
TGTGCCAGCAGTTTGATGTTGGAGAACATTCAGTACTTC
>TRBV20-1|TRBJ1-4|TRBD1|many
CSAESQGAAGEKLFF
TGCAGTGCAGAATCACAGGGGGCAGCGGGTGAAAAACTGTTTTTT
>TRBV6-1|TRBJ2-7|-|many
CASSDEGGAPYEQYF
TGTGCCAGCAGTGACGAGGGGGGGGCACCCTACGAGCAGTACTTC
>TRBV7-2|TRBJ2-4|-|-
CASSFSPNPKLAKNIQYF
TGTGCCAGCAGCTTTAGCCCTAATCCCAAACTAGCCAAAAACATTCAGTACTTC
>TRBV12-3/TRBV12-4|TRBJ2-2|-|many
CASSFRRGPTGELFF
TGTGCCAGCAGTTTTAGAAGGGGTCCCACCGGGGAGCTGTTTTTT
>TRBV7-2|TRBJ1-2|-|many
CASSLALRGGYTF
TGTGCCAGCAGCTTAGCCCTTAGAGGGGGCTACACCTTC
>TRBV4-3|TRBJ2-7|-|-
CASSQGRNTYEQYF
TGCGCCAGCAGCCAGGGCAGGAACACCTACGAGCAGTACTTC
>TRBV7-9|TRBJ2-7|-|many
CASSLDGGEQYF
TGTGCCAGCAGCTTAGACGGAGGCGAGCAGTACTTC
>TRBV7-2|TRBJ2-7|-|many
CASSLGVVPNEQYF
TGTGCCAGCAGCTTAGGTGTGGTCCCCAACGAGCAGTACTTC
>TRBV20-1|TRBJ2-7|-|many
CSARVPSYEQYF
TGCAGTGCTAGAGTACCCTCCTACGAGCAGTACTTC
>TRBV27|TRBJ2-2|TRBD1|many
CASSLSRQGVNTGELFF
TGTGCCAGCAGTTTATCGCGGCAGGGGGTAAACACCGGGGAGCTGTTTTTT
>TRBV7-9|TRBJ2-5|TRBD2|few
CASSSSSGRADETQYF
TGTGCCAGCAGCTCCTCTAGCGGGAGGGCCGATGAGACCCAGTACTTC
>TRBV5-6|TRBJ2-1|-|many
CASSSATIGEQFF
TGTGCCAGCAGCTCCGCGACTATCGGTGAGCAGTTCTTC
>TRBV19|TRBJ2-4|-|-
CASSIERLGSDIQYF
TGTGCCAGTAGTATAGAGAGACTAGGGAGTGACATTCAGTACTTC
>TRBV10-3|TRBJ2-1|-|-
CAISRDLSSYNEQFF
TGTGCCATCAGTCGGGACTTAAGCTCCTACAATGAGCAGTTCTTC
>TRBV7-9|TRBJ1-1|-|few
CASSHSTDSEAFF
TGTGCCAGCAGCCATTCCACGGACAGTGAAGCTTTCTTT
>TRBV4-3|TRBJ2-7|TRBD1|many
CASSYFPGQGEQYF
TGCGCCAGCAGCTACTTCCCGGGACAGGGCGAGCAGTACTTC
>TRBV12-3/TRBV12-4|TRBJ1-2|TRBD1|many
CASRPGTVHGYTF
TGTGCCAGCAGGCCCGGGACAGTTCATGGCTACACCTTC
>TRBV29-1|TRBJ2-7|-|many
CSVRGIREQYF
TGCAGCGTAAGGGGGATCAGGGAGCAGTACTTC
>TRBV6-2/TRBV6-3|TRBJ1-2|-|few
CASSGLFNYGYTF
TGTGCCAGCAGTGGACTCTTCAACTATGGCTACACCTTC
>TRBV15|TRBJ2-1|-|-
CATSETVGSSYNEQFF
TGTGCCACCAGCGAGACAGTGGGTAGCTCCTACAATGAGCAGTTCTTC
>TRBV12-3/TRBV12-4|TRBJ2-1|-|many
CASSTRGLVTLYNEQFF
TGTGCCAGCAGTACCCGGGGGTTGGTCACTCTCTACAATGAGCAGTTCTTC
>TRBV20-1|TRBJ2-3|-|many
CSAAGGRGFTDTQYF
TGCAGTGCCGCGGGCGGTCGGGGGTTCACAGATACGCAGTATTTT